Listed below are T cell receptor beta chains from one sample, sequenced in a study of T cells in Graves' hyperthyroidism and ophthalmopathy. TCRdb reprocessed the multiplex PCR reads with MiXCR, giving one entry per CDR3 protein. The sample comprises some 440,000 distinct CDR3 sequences, more than 15% of which are singletons, and around 7.7% rests with the top ten. Sequencing used blood. Receptors were obtained from a woman aged 18-35 years with Graves' hyperthyroidism. The CDR3 runs from the conserved cysteine through the conserved F or W.

j_call | v_call | cdr3_aa
TRBJ1-2 | TRBV2 | CASREGTGGDYGYTF
TRBJ1-2 | TRBV7-9 | CASSLSQGYGYTF
TRBJ1-1 | TRBV11-2 | CASSLTTGGPNTKAFF
TRBJ1-1 | TRBV5-8 | CASSLADSRRAFF
TRBJ2-5 | TRBV10-2 | CASLVAGRETQYF
TRBJ2-2 | TRBV6-1 | CASAHGNIGELFF
TRBJ2-1 | TRBV20-1 | CSATRRGDIWTSLDEQFF
TRBJ1-1 | TRBV13 | CASSRPSQRGTEAFF
TRBJ1-1 | TRBV12-3/TRBV12-4 | CASSIGARGEAFF
TRBJ2-1 | TRBV7-8 | CASSPAHPGRAYNEQFF
TRBJ1-4 | TRBV6-1 | CASIFGQGRNEKLFF
TRBJ2-3 | TRBV24-1 | CATSRTGSSDTQYF
TRBJ2-3 | TRBV11-2 | CASSLFPTSGASTDTQYF
TRBJ2-5 | TRBV11-1 | CASSPIEGAGETQYF
TRBJ1-2 | TRBV7-3 | CASSPGQGYGYTF
TRBJ2-3 | TRBV6-2/TRBV6-3 | CASSPGGDFTDTQYF
TRBJ2-1 | TRBV6-1 | CASSVRDGPYNEQFF
TRBJ2-6 | TRBV7-7 | CASGGTGGPGANVLTF
TRBJ1-4 | TRBV7-9 | CASTQGAEGSNEKLFF
TRBJ2-1 | TRBV2 | CASRSWAEQFF
TRBJ1-2 | TRBV19 | CASYGDPVYYGYTF
TRBJ1-6 | TRBV4-1 | CASSQVLTGLSDNSPLHF
TRBJ2-7 | TRBV6-5 | CASSYSKPGDGYEQYF
TRBJ1-4 | TRBV2 | CASRWAGTNEKLFF
TRBJ2-1 | TRBV12-3/TRBV12-4 | CASSLGADRNEQFF
TRBJ2-2 | TRBV29-1 | CSPTGWDGELFF
TRBJ1-1 | TRBV25-1 | CASMPRGEGNTEAFF
TRBJ1-2 | TRBV7-9 | CASRYTMGYGYTF
TRBJ2-7 | TRBV6-1 | CASSGDSLGSYEQYF
TRBJ1-2 | TRBV20-1 | CSASPPGGGYGYTF
TRBJ1-2 | TRBV6-1 | CASSESRWGPGYTF
TRBJ1-1 | TRBV2 | CASSAYTALGAFF
TRBJ2-1 | TRBV7-8 | CASSFTGFYNEQFF
TRBJ1-5 | TRBV6-1 | CASSGLTLTYSNQPQHF
TRBJ1-3 | TRBV5-1 | CASTDSSGNTIYF
TRBJ2-3 | TRBV9 | CASSVSTTYTQYF
TRBJ2-7 | TRBV20-1 | CSASWLSEQYF
TRBJ2-7 | TRBV11-2 | CASSYRPVGFHLYEQYF
TRBJ2-2 | TRBV18 | CASSPTATNTGELFF
TRBJ1-4 | TRBV12-3/TRBV12-4 | CASSETGGEKLFF
TRBJ1-2 | TRBV5-1 | CASSLGQAFYGYTF
TRBJ2-7 | TRBV12-3/TRBV12-4 | CASSLGRGRSAEQYF
TRBJ1-6 | TRBV6-1 | CASSDSVPGGRYNSPLHF
TRBJ2-1 | TRBV2 | CASRPVGAGYNEQFF
TRBJ2-3 | TRBV20-1 | CSATLAGGPTDTQYF
TRBJ2-7 | TRBV6-5 | CASSSTRRLAGTGQYF
TRBJ1-5 | TRBV28 | CASRFDRVNQPQHF
TRBJ1-3 | TRBV10-1 | CASSNPGTLSSGNTIYF
TRBJ2-7 | TRBV30 | CAWIPSPYEQYF
TRBJ1-1 | TRBV19 | CASSTSGQGATEAFF
TRBJ2-5 | TRBV10-3 | CAISPLDRGKTQYF
TRBJ2-7 | TRBV29-1 | CSVAGHPSYEQYF
TRBJ2-2 | TRBV5-8 | CASSTYELRPGELFF
TRBJ1-2 | TRBV13 | CASSLSGDHGYTF
TRBJ2-1 | TRBV12-3/TRBV12-4 | CASRNGLAGKGEQFF